The 19 T cell receptor beta chains presented below share a single source sample, sequenced in a study of ipilimumab plus nivolumab after autologous stem cell transplantation. Produced via immunoSEQ multiplex PCR; TCRdb's table is partial and in-frame only. The table records roughly 15,000 clones, approximately 80% of them present only once. Sequenced here: PBMCs, sampled in a trial of ipilimumab plus nivolumab as post-transplant consolidation. Every receptor here comes from a male donor with diffuse large B-cell lymphoma.

The V call is TRBV6-5, the J call TRBJ2-7; TRBD2 agrees at 11 bases. CDR1 is MNHEY, CDR2 SVGAGI, per germline. V dropped 5 bases and J dropped 4; count of bases not matched to a gene: 7. CDR3 length equals 15 residues. The CDR3 loop reads CASSQTSGGQYEQYF. In DNA, the CDR3 is TGTGCCAGCAGTCAAACTAGCGGGGGCCAATACGAGCAGTACTTC.

V and J are TRBV29-1 and TRBJ1-1; tentatively, D is TRBD1 (5 bases). The ends were cut back, 1 base at V and 6 bases at J, with 15 bases in the middle. CDR3 length: 14 residues. The germline gives CDR1 SQVTM, CDR2 ANQGSEA. CDR3 nucleotide sequence: TGCAGCGTTGAAGGCCTCCGGAGGGACGCTGAAGCTTTCTTT. Translating it yields CSVEGLRRDAEAFF.

V and J are TRBV27 and TRBJ1-1; D not certain. The CDR3 consists of 14 residues. Germline CDR1 is MNHEY and CDR2 is SMNVEV (reference sequence). V lost 1 base and J lost 1, with 7 bases in between. The CDR3: CASSLFWRNTEAFF. The CDR3 coding sequence is TGTGCCAGCAGTTTATTTTGGCGGAACACTGAAGCTTTCTTT.

The sample holds one count of this clone. The genes are TRBV6-1 and TRBJ2-7, with a possible D match to TRBD2 (6 bases). V was clipped by 5 bases and J by 2 bases, with 16 bases between them. This CDR3 is built from 15 residues. The germline CDR1 and CDR2 sequences are MNHNS and SASEGT. CDR3: CASSWQAGDTYEQYF. The CDR3 coding sequence is TGTGCCAGCAGTTGGCAAGCGGGTGATACCTACGAGCAGTACTTC.

The genes are TRBV7-5 and TRBJ1-2. TRBV7-5 is listed as a pseudogene. The CDR3 contains 12 residues. CDR3 loop: CASSLSGAYSVF. The CDR3 bases are TGTGCCAGCAGCTTATCCGGGGCCTACTCCGTCTTC.

The table lists this clone with a count of one. The CDR3 reads CASSSPTGMNTEAFF. The CDR3 DNA is TGTGCCAGCAGCTCTCCGACAGGGATGAACACTGAAGCTTTCTTT. The V call is TRBV7-6, the J call TRBJ1-1; 7 positions match TRBD1. The CDR3 contains 15 residues. The V and J ends lost 4 bases and 0 bases, in that order; junction bases with no gene match: 5. Germline lookup yields CDR1 SGHVS and CDR2 FNYEAQ.

The V and J genes are TRBV18 and TRBJ1-2, with D maybe TRBD1 (5 bases). Germline loops: CDR1 KGHSH, CDR2 LQKENI. This CDR3 contains 16 residues. V was trimmed by 3 bases and J by 4 bases, leaving 18 bases between them. CDR3 coding DNA: TGTGCCAGCTCACCGGGGCCCTCGACAGATTCCTATGGCTACACCTTC. Its protein product is CASSPGPSTDSYGYTF.

The genes are TRBV7-2 and TRBJ2-3; tentatively, D is TRBD1 or TRBD2 (6 bases each). Trimming took 1 base from V and 2 from J, leaving 13 bases between them. The CDR3 runs to 16 residues. Germline values: CDR1 SGHTA, CDR2 FQGNSA. CDR3 in amino acids: CASSLVSGAPTDTQYF. As DNA, the CDR3 is TGTGCCAGCAGCTTAGTTTCGGGGGCCCCCACAGATACGCAGTATTTT. The full variable domain, rest sourced from reference TRBV7-2 and TRBJ2-3, is GAGVSQSPSNKVTEKGKDVELRCDPISGHTALYWYRQSLGQGLEFLIYFQGNSAPDKSGLPSDRFSAERTGGSVSTLTIQRTQQEDSAVYLCASSLVSGAPTDTQYFGPGTRLTVL.

J is TRBJ2-3 and V is TRBV5-6; D could derive from TRBD1 or TRBD2 (5 bases each). Between the trimmed V and J ends, which lost 3 bases and 5 bases, there was a span of 13 bases. Germline V lookup: CDR1 SGHDT, CDR2 YYEEEE. The length of the CDR3 is 14 residues. The CDR3 nucleotides read TGTGCCAGCAGCTCATTGGGGGAAGGAGATACGCAGTATTTT. Residues: CASSSLGEGDTQYF.

This clone was seen just once. CDR3 sequence: CASVLRGAYTGELFF. The CDR3 nucleotides read TGTGCCAGCGTGTTGCGGGGGGCGTACACCGGGGAGCTGTTTTTT. The rearrangement joins TRBV6-1 to TRBJ2-2, with 8 bases identical to TRBD2. This CDR3 has 15 amino acids. Germline trimming cut 8 bases from V and 3 bases from J; bases unmatched to any gene: 8. Germline-derived CDR1 and CDR2 are MNHNS and SASEGT.

By share, this clone ranks as medium-sized. The CDR3 sequence: CASSIEGRRSNQPQHF. The CDR3 DNA sequence: TGTGCCAGTAGTATAGAAGGCAGGAGGAGCAATCAGCCCCAGCATTTT. The chain uses TRBV19 and TRBJ1-5; no definite D call. CDR1 is LNHDA and CDR2 is SQIVND in the germline V gene (reference sequence). The CDR3 contains 16 residues. Deletions cut 0 bases from V and 1 base from J, with 10 bases between.

The chain joins TRBV7-9 to TRBJ2-3, with TRBD2 matching 11 bases. Germline V gene data show CDR1 as SEHNR and CDR2 as FQNEAQ (reference sequence). With V trimmed by 3 bases and J by 6 bases, 5 bases remained unmatched. The CDR3 has 15 amino acids. The CDR3 here is CASSFGSGGADTQYF. CDR3 in DNA: TGTGCCAGCAGCTTTGGTAGCGGGGGGGCCGATACGCAGTATTTT. The full variable domain, completed using reference TRBV7-9 and TRBJ2-3, is DTGVSQNPRHKITKRGQNVTFRCDPISEHNRLYWYRQTLGQGPEFLTYFQNEAQLEKSRLLSDRFSAERPKGSFSTLEIQRTEQGDSAMYLCASSFGSGGADTQYFGPGTRLTVL.

CDR3 protein: CASSWAGPPDTQYF. CDR3 DNA sequence: TGTGCCAGCAGTTGGGCGGGTCCCCCAGATACGCAGTATTTT. V and J are TRBV6-6 and TRBJ2-3; D possibly corresponds to TRBD2 (5 bases). The germline gives CDR1 MNHNY, CDR2 SVGAGI (reference sequence). The CDR3 length is 14 residues. With 4 bases removed from V and 4 bases from J, the gap between germline ends came to 12 bases.

The chain links TRBV5-1 to TRBJ1-1, with 7 bases that match TRBD1. Germline CDR1 SGHRS, CDR2 YFSETQ. The V gene end was trimmed by 4 bases and the J gene end by 1 base; junction bases not matched to a gene: 10. This CDR3 spans 16 amino acids. This CDR3 reads CASSRDPTGSNTEAFF. The CDR3, as DNA: TGCGCCAGCAGCCGTGACCCGACAGGGTCGAACACTGAAGCTTTCTTT.

This chain connects TRBV2 to TRBJ2-4; possibly TRBD1 for D (5 bases). CDR3 length: 16 residues. Trimming removed 6 bases at V and 3 bases at J, with 18 bases between. Germline CDR1 reads SNHLY; CDR2 reads FYNNEI. The CDR3 protein is CASSSLEGEGKNIQYF. In DNA form, the CDR3 reads TGTGCCAGCAGCAGCTTGGAAGGGGAAGGCAAAAACATTCAGTACTTC.

This clone was seen a handful of times. DNA of the CDR3: TGTGCCAGCAGCCAACCTCAGGGGGAGCTGTTTTTT. Residues: CASSQPQGELFF. This sequence joins TRBV7-2 and TRBJ2-2; no clear D gene. Trimming took off 5 bases at V and 8 bases at J, with 9 bases between the two ends. CDR1 and CDR2 from the germline V gene are SGHTA and FQGNSA. This CDR3 region has 12 residues.

This clone is labeled as medium-sized. The genes are TRBV5-1 and TRBJ2-7, with D perhaps matching TRBD1 (6 bases). With 4 bases removed from V and 7 bases from J, the gap between germline ends came to 12 bases. This CDR3 region has 12 residues. CDR1 and CDR2 (germline): SGHRS, YFSETQ. The CDR3 DNA reads as TGCGCCAGCAGCCAAGAGGGGGATGAGCAGTACTTC. It specifies CASSQEGDEQYF.

The chain links TRBV19 to TRBJ2-1; TRBD1 matches 8 bases. With V trimmed by 2 bases and J by 7 bases, 10 bases remained unmatched. Germline loops: CDR1 LNHDA, CDR2 SQIVND (reference sequence). CDR3 length: 16 residues. Here the CDR3 reads CASSISFQGARNEQFF. CDR3 sequence (DNA): TGTGCCAGTAGTATATCGTTCCAGGGGGCGCGAAATGAGCAGTTCTTC.

The chain couples TRBV6-4 to TRBJ2-1; the D gene is possibly TRBD2 (6 bases). Deletions cut 5 bases from V and 5 bases from J, with 13 bases between. The germline V gene encodes CDR1 MRHNA and CDR2 SNTAGT. This CDR3 is 14 amino acids long. The CDR3: CASSRGNLNNEQFF. CDR3 bases: TGTGCCAGCAGTCGGGGGAACCTTAACAATGAGCAGTTCTTC.